This T cell receptor beta chain was profiled in a study of blood T cells in healthy people across ages. Extracted total RNA amounted to at least 5.5 micrograms for each sample. This clonotype showed up just a few times. Its antigen is still unknown. Whole-study results and caveats: TCR beta diversity per million T cells fell roughly linearly with age. Naive and antigen-experienced cells could not be conclusively compared, given unsorted PBMCs.

Alongside a J-beta primer mix, a sample-barcoded 5' primer served in a second PCR lasting 7 to 11 cycles. Using its own MiXCR run on the 5' RACE reads, TCRdb lists one record per CDR3 protein. The sample consists of approximately 690,000 distinct CDR3 sequences, 35% to 50% of them appearing once. The CDR3 covers 13 residues. CDR1 and CDR2 (germline): MNHEY, SMNVEV (reference sequence). V lost 2 bases, J lost 4 bases, and 7 bases lay in between. The TCR originated in a man aged 80 or over in good health. The specimen sequenced was blood. This chain links TRBV27 with TRBJ2-3; D gene ambiguous. The chain's CDR3 is CASSLNGADTQYF. The CDR3 region has the DNA TGTGCCAGCAGTTTAAACGGCGCAGATACGCAGTATTTT.